This is a list of T cell receptor beta chains from one sample in a study of blood T cell repertoires in COVID-19. Data came from immunoSEQ multiplex PCR; TCRdb stores just in-frame clones and leaves some out. This sample has around 160,000 clones, with around 84% found just once. The sample comprised peripheral blood. These TCRs come from a man between 60 and 75 years old with active or convalescent COVID-19. Both conserved end residues are part of each CDR3.

cdr3_aa	v_call	j_call
CASSGMGLGGYTF	TRBV11-2	TRBJ1-2
CASSLDGLASREQYF	TRBV5-1	TRBJ2-7
CASSEGTGENSPLHF	TRBV6-1	TRBJ1-6
CASSDTSFYEQYF	TRBV18	TRBJ2-7
CASRSGINEKLFF	TRBV27	TRBJ1-4
CASSVGGAGVQETQYF	TRBV9	TRBJ2-5
CASSYLLEVTYNEQFF	TRBV6-6	TRBJ2-1
CASSAGDLGDWGQYF	TRBV11-2	TRBJ2-7
CASSQVGGAAQTTNEKLFF	TRBV3-1/TRBV3-2	TRBJ1-4
CASNPAAAETQYF	TRBV11-2	TRBJ2-5
CASSFVHQETQYF	TRBV28	TRBJ2-5
CASSSTAGGYNEQFF	TRBV7-3	TRBJ2-1
CASSPDRTREREPQHF	TRBV19	TRBJ1-5
CASGGTSGSTGELFF	TRBV7-9	TRBJ2-2
CASSPYYSGRAEDTQYF	TRBV28	TRBJ2-3
CASSALAGVVSSYNEQFF	TRBV11-2	TRBJ2-1
CASRQGTNEKLFF	TRBV6-5	TRBJ1-4
CATSGWGPDTEAFF	TRBV24-1	TRBJ1-1
CASSDRGEQFF	TRBV2	TRBJ2-1
CASGTLQGARDGYTF	TRBV9	TRBJ1-2
CASSESVSGNTIYF	TRBV2	TRBJ1-3
CASSLMRETQYF	TRBV12-3/TRBV12-4	TRBJ2-5
CASASGLAGGSDTQYF	TRBV28	TRBJ2-3
CASRAQVLNTEAFF	TRBV4-3	TRBJ1-1
CASWDTNYGYTF	TRBV19	TRBJ1-2
CASSDSQSNEQFF	TRBV12-3/TRBV12-4	TRBJ2-1
CASSIDREGHYGYTF	TRBV28	TRBJ1-2
CASSLALATTDTQYF	TRBV28	TRBJ2-3
CASSPSRGSMETQYF	TRBV7-3	TRBJ2-5
CASSKGAWSNQPQHF	TRBV6-2/TRBV6-3	TRBJ1-5
CASSSAGGRYEQYF	TRBV5-1	TRBJ2-7
CASSQIRDRGLETQYF	TRBV4-2	TRBJ2-5
CASSLVSLAVDTQYF	TRBV7-2	TRBJ2-3
CASSYPKGGGGTEAFF	TRBV6-6	TRBJ1-1
CASTTTRTPIYEQYF	TRBV28	TRBJ2-7
CASSPNLADSYEQYF	TRBV27	TRBJ2-7
CASSVGLEGDEQFF	TRBV9	TRBJ2-1
CASRDTGKYEQYF	TRBV5-8	TRBJ2-7
CASSSLNYGYTF	TRBV13	TRBJ1-2
CASSSPSYEQYF	TRBV5-1	TRBJ2-7
CASSQDRDSVSEQYF	TRBV4-3	TRBJ2-7
CASGDSLPQGTQYF	TRBV2	TRBJ2-5
CASRRVDRRYFGNTIYF	TRBV28	TRBJ1-3
CASSYLKRNTEAFF	TRBV6-2/TRBV6-3	TRBJ1-1
CANIGQDNNSPLHF	TRBV2	TRBJ1-6
CATSDMVLGNEQFF	TRBV24-1	TRBJ2-1
CAIRMRGQGSPLHF	TRBV10-3	TRBJ1-6
CASSLEEGRPWNTEAFF	TRBV7-9	TRBJ1-1
CASSGELAGIAKNIQYF	TRBV10-1	TRBJ2-4
CASARDRGRPDTQYF	TRBV7-3	TRBJ2-3
CASSYAREPYYEQYF	TRBV6-5	TRBJ2-7
CASSLGTVAETQYF	TRBV5-1	TRBJ2-5
CASRDSSGNTIYF	TRBV28	TRBJ1-3
CASSFRLQTPNTEAFF	TRBV5-8	TRBJ1-1